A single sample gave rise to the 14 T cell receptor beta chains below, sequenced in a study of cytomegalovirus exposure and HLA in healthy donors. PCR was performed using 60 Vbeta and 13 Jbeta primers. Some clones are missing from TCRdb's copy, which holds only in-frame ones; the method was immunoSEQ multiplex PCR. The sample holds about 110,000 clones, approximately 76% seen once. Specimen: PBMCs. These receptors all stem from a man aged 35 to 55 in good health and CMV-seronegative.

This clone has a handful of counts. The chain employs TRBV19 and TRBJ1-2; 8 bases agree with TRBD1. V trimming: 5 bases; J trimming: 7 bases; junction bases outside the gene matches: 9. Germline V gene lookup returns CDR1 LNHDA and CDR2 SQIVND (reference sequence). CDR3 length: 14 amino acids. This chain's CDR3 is CASSPGQGMAGYTF. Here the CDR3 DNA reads TGTGCCAGTAGTCCTGGACAGGGCATGGCTGGCTACACCTTC.

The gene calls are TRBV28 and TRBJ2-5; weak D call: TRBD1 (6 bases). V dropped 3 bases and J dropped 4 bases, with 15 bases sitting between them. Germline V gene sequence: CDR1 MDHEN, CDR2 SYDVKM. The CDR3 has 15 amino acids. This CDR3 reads CASSLVTGLRETQYF. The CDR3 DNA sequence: TGTGCCAGCAGTTTGGTAACAGGGCTTCGAGAGACCCAGTACTTC.

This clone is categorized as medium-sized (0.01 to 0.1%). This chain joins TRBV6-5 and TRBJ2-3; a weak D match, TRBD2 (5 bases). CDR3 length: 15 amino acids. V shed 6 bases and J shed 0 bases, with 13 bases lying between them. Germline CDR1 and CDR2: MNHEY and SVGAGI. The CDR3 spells CASSSGEGSTDTQYF. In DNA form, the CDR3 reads TGTGCCAGCAGCTCCGGTGAGGGAAGCACAGATACGCAGTATTTT.

The CDR3 sequence is CASSQDAAGGAGSPLHF. In DNA form, the CDR3 reads TGCGCCAGCAGCCAAGACGCCGCAGGGGGCGCCGGGTCACCCCTCCACTTT. The genes are TRBV4-3 and TRBJ1-6; the match to TRBD1 covers 8 bases. Per the germline V gene, CDR1 is LGHNA and CDR2 is YSLEER. This CDR3 is built from 17 residues. With V trimmed by 0 bases and J by 10 bases, 11 bases remained unmatched.

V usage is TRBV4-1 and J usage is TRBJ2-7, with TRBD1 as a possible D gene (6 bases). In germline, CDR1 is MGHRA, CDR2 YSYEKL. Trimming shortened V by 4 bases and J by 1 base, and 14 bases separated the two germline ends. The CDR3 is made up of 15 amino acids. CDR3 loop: CASSLTGRSSYEQYF. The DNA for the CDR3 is TGCGCCAGCAGCCTAACAGGGCGTTCGTCCTACGAGCAGTACTTC.

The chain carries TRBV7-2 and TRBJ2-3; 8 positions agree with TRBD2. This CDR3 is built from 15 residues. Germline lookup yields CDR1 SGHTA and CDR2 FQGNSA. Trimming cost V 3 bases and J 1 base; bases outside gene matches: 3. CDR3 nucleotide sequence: TGTGCCAGCAGCTTCCGGGGGGGAGGCACAGATACGCAGTATTTT. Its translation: CASSFRGGGTDTQYF.

Here the CDR3 DNA reads TGTGCCAGCAGCCCGGGGGTAGGCGAGACCCAGTACTTC. Protein: CASSPGVGETQYF. This chain joins TRBV5-6 and TRBJ2-5; tentative D call: TRBD2 (6 bases). Trimming took off 4 bases at V and 5 bases at J, with 12 bases between the two ends. The CDR3 covers 13 residues. Germline V CDR1 and CDR2: SGHDT, YYEEEE.

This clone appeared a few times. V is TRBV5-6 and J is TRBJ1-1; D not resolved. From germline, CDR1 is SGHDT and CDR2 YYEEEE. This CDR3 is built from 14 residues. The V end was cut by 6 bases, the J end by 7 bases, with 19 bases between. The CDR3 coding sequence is TGTGCCAGCATCCCAAACCCAGGAACCTATGAAGCTTTCTTT. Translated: CASIPNPGTYEAFF.

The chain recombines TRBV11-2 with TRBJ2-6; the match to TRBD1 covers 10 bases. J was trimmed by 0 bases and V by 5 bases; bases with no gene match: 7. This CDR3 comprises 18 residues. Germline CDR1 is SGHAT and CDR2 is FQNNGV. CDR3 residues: CASSGGTGAVSGANVLTF. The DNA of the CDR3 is TGTGCCAGCAGCGGGGGGACAGGGGCCGTCTCTGGGGCCAACGTCCTGACTTTC. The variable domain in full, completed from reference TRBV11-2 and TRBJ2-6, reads EAGVAQSPRYKIIEKRQSVAFWCNPISGHATLYWYQQILGQGPKLLIQFQNNGVVDDSQLPKDRFSAERLKGVDSTLKIQPAKLEDSAVYLCASSGGTGAVSGANVLTFGAGSRLTVL.

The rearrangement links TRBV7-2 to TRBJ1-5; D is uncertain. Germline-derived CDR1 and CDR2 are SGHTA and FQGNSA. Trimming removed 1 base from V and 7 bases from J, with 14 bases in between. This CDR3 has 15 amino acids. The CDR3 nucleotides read TGTGCCAGCAGCTTAGGTTCGGGGAAGAGGCAGCCCCAGCATTTT. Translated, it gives CASSLGSGKRQPQHF.

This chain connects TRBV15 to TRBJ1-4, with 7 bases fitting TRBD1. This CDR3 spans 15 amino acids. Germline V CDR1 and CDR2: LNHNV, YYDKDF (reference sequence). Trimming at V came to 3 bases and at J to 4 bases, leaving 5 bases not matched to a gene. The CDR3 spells CATSSGTEFNEKLFF. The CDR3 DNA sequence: TGTGCCACCAGCAGCGGGACAGAATTTAATGAAAAACTGTTTTTT.

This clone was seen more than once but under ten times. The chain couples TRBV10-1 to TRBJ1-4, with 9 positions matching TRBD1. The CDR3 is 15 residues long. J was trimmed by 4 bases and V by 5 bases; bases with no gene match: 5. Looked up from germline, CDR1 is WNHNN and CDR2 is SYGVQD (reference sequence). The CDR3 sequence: CASSPPGQGNEKLFF. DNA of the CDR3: TGCGCCAGCAGTCCACCGGGACAGGGTAATGAAAAACTGTTTTTT.

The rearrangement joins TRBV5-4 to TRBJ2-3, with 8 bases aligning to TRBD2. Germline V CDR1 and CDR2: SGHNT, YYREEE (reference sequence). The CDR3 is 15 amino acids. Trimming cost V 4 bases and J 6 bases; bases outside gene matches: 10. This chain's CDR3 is CASSPTGGARDTQYF. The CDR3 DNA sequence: TGTGCCAGCAGCCCCACCGGGGGGGCGAGGGATACGCAGTATTTT.

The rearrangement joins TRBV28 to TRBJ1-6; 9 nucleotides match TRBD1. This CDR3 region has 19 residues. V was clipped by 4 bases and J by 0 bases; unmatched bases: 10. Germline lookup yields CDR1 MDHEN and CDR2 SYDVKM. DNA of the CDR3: TGTGCCAGCAGTTGGGTACAGGGGGCTTCGAGCTCCTATAATTCACCCCTCCACTTT. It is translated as CASSWVQGASSSYNSPLHF.